Below are 14 T cell receptor beta chains sequenced from a single sample in a study of cytomegalovirus exposure and HLA in healthy donors. PCR used 60 Vbeta primers and 13 Jbeta primers. Profiled with immunoSEQ multiplex PCR; TCRdb holds only in-frame clones, not every one. Counted here are 95,000 to 100,000 clones, roughly 80% occurring once; the ten biggest clones make up about 2%. Source material: PBMCs. These receptors were taken from a man in his forties in good health and CMV-seronegative.

Only a few counts were recorded for this clone. The chain carries TRBV7-9 and TRBJ1-4, with D tentatively TRBD1 (6 bases). V shed 4 bases and J shed 8 bases, with 14 bases lying between them. CDR3 size: 14 residues. Looked up from germline, CDR1 is SEHNR and CDR2 is FQNEAQ (reference sequence). CDR3 coding DNA: TGTGCCAGCAGCTCCACAGGGTGGCAAGAAAAACTGTTTTTT. This sequence encodes CASSSTGWQEKLFF.

V usage is TRBV7-9 and J usage is TRBJ1-2, with 8 bases aligning to TRBD1. CDR3 length: 15 amino acids. Germline V gene sequence: CDR1 SEHNR, CDR2 FQNEAQ (reference sequence). The V segment lost 8 bases and the J segment 5 bases; nucleotides outside the gene matches: 13. The chain's CDR3 is CASVDGTGGLYGYTF. CDR3 coding DNA: TGTGCCAGCGTTGACGGAACAGGGGGATTATATGGCTACACCTTC.

This clone came up a few times. The V call is TRBV11-3, the J call TRBJ2-3; tentatively, D is TRBD1 (6 bases). CDR3 length: 16 amino acids. The V gene lost 1 base and the J gene lost 2 bases, with 13 bases spanning the gap. CDR1 and CDR2 (germline): SGHNT, YENEEA. The CDR3 spells CASSLGAGVPTDTQYF. The CDR3 DNA follows: TGTGCCAGCAGCTTAGGCGCAGGGGTCCCCACAGATACGCAGTATTTT.

This sequence joins TRBV30 and TRBJ1-2; perhaps TRBD1 as D (6 bases). Germline V gene lookup returns CDR1 GTSNPN and CDR2 SVGIG (reference sequence). The CDR3 contains 14 residues. V was clipped by 4 bases and J by 1 base, with 13 bases between them. CDR3 DNA sequence: TGTGCCTGGATGCAGGACAGCTATAACTATGGCTACACCTTC. Translation gives CAWMQDSYNYGYTF.

This clone was found once. The chain combines TRBV7-7 with TRBJ2-7; 12 positions agree with TRBD2. The J call is in doubt because the DNA end fits TRBJ2-1 better. The CDR3 extends over 17 amino acids. Germline V gene lookup returns CDR1 SSHAT and CDR2 FNYEAQ (reference sequence). CDR3 sequence: CASSLRTSGTSYNEQFF. The CDR3 DNA reads TGTGCCAGCAGCCTACGGACTAGCGGGACGTCCTACAATGAGCAGTTCTTC.

The V gene is TRBV4-1, the J gene TRBJ1-3; D might be TRBD1 (5 bases). The V end was cut by 4 bases, the J end by 0 bases, with 16 bases between. Germline lookup yields CDR1 MGHRA and CDR2 YSYEKL. The CDR3 loop spans 17 amino acids. CDR3 DNA: TGCGCCAGCAGCCCCTTTGGGGCAGGCGTCTCTGGAAACACCATATATTTT. This translates into CASSPFGAGVSGNTIYF.

The genes are TRBV5-5 and TRBJ2-3; 7 positions match TRBD2. Germline values: CDR1 SGHKS, CDR2 YYEKEE (reference sequence). The CDR3 contains 15 residues. With V trimmed by 0 bases and J by 3 bases, 4 bases remained unmatched. CDR3 sequence reads: CASSLGGGRTDTQYF. Here the CDR3 DNA reads TGTGCCAGCAGCTTGGGGGGAGGGCGTACAGATACGCAGTATTTT.

V is TRBV15 and J is TRBJ2-1; TRBD1 agrees at 10 bases. CDR1 is LNHNV and CDR2 is YYDKDF in the germline V gene (reference sequence). This CDR3 has 16 residues. Trimming at V came to 4 bases and at J to 8 bases, leaving 11 bases not matched to a gene. The CDR3 spells CATSIDRGRLVDEQFF. CDR3 coding DNA: TGTGCCACCAGCATTGACAGGGGGCGACTCGTCGATGAGCAGTTCTTC.

The V gene is TRBV30, the J gene TRBJ2-7; D uncertain. V was shortened by 4 bases and J by 7 bases, with 8 bases between the two germline ends. Germline CDR1 and CDR2: GTSNPN and SVGIG (reference sequence). The CDR3 is 10 residues long. Here the CDR3 reads CAWTVLEQYF. In DNA, the CDR3 is TGTGCCTGGACAGTCTTAGAGCAGTACTTC.

The chain has TRBV28 and TRBJ2-7; D is unclear. This CDR3 spans 12 amino acids. The V gene's germline CDR1 is MDHEN and CDR2 SYDVKM. Trimming took 5 bases from V and 5 from J, leaving 10 bases between them. The CDR3 coding sequence is TGTGCCAGCAGTCGGCCGGGTAACGAGCAGTACTTC. Its protein product is CASSRPGNEQYF.

Only one count was recorded for this clone. The CDR3 DNA reads TGTGCCAGCAGCCCGTGGACAGTGACAAGTTCACCCCTCCACTTT. It codes for CASSPWTVTSSPLHF. This chain links TRBV7-2 with TRBJ1-6; possible D gene TRBD1, 6 bases. Trimming shortened V by 5 bases and J by 9 bases, and 17 bases separated the two germline ends. The CDR3 is 15 residues long. Germline V lookup: CDR1 SGHTA, CDR2 FQGNSA.

This clone was seen a single time. The chain joins TRBV5-6 to TRBJ1-5; D perhaps matches TRBD1 (5 bases). The germline gives CDR1 SGHDT, CDR2 YYEEEE. V was trimmed by 2 bases and J by 4 bases, leaving 7 bases between them. The CDR3 spans 13 residues. The CDR3 is CASSFGGNQPQHF. As DNA, the CDR3 is TGTGCCAGCAGCTTCGGGGGGAATCAGCCCCAGCATTTT.

The chain joins TRBV25-1 to TRBJ1-1; D uncertain. Trimming left V 6 bases short and J 5 bases short, with 7 bases between. The germline V gene has CDR1 MGHDK and CDR2 SYGVNS. This CDR3 is built from 11 residues. Here the CDR3 reads CASSQMTEAFF. CDR3 nucleotide sequence: TGTGCCAGCAGCCAGATGACTGAAGCTTTCTTT.

The chain combines TRBV5-1 with TRBJ2-7, with 9 bases identical to TRBD2. Germline values: CDR1 SGHRS, CDR2 YFSETQ. This CDR3 has 17 residues. The V segment lost 0 bases and the J segment 3 bases; nucleotides outside the gene matches: 10. The CDR3 sequence: CASSLVSGRSGSYEQYF. The CDR3 coding sequence is TGCGCCAGCAGCTTGGTGAGCGGGAGGAGCGGTAGCTACGAGCAGTACTTC. Supplemented by reference TRBV5-1 and TRBJ2-7, the full variable domain reads KAGVTQTPRYLIKTRGQQVTLSCSPISGHRSVSWYQQTPGQGLQFLFEYFSETQRNKGNFPGRFSGRQFSNSRSEMNVSTLELGDSALYLCASSLVSGRSGSYEQYFGPGTRLTVT.